What follows are 6 T cell receptor beta chains derived from one specimen sequenced in a study of blood T cell repertoires in COVID-19. TCRdb's copy holds only in-frame clones and misses some; the assay was immunoSEQ multiplex PCR. Of about 340,000 clones in the sample, about 90% are singletons; the top ten hold roughly 6.6%. Sequenced input: peripheral blood. Receptors were obtained from a woman in her 70s with COVID-19, enrolled during active disease.

This rearrangement joins TRBV27 to TRBJ2-5; no clear D gene. Trimming stripped 6 bases from V and 1 base from J, with 9 bases between. This CDR3 comprises 13 residues. Per germline, CDR1 MNHEY and CDR2 SMNVEV (reference sequence). The CDR3 coding sequence is TGTGCCAGCAGACCCTATTCCCAAGAGACCCAGTACTTC. Its translation: CASRPYSQETQYF.

The chain carries TRBV5-6 and TRBJ1-3, with D possibly matching TRBD1 (5 bases). This CDR3 has 14 amino acids. The V end was cut by 6 bases, the J end by 2 bases, with 12 bases between. The V gene's germline CDR1 is SGHDT and CDR2 YYEEEE. The CDR3 is CASTLGGAGNTIYF. The CDR3 region has the DNA TGTGCCAGCACCCTGGGAGGGGCTGGAAACACCATATATTTT.

The chain couples TRBV11-2 to TRBJ2-7; D remains ambiguous. The CDR3 runs to 12 residues. V shed 4 bases and J shed 3 bases, with 7 bases lying between them. Germline-derived CDR1 and CDR2 are SGHAT and FQNNGV. The DNA of the CDR3 is TGTGCCAGCAGCTCACACGACTACGAGCAGTACTTC. The encoded protein is CASSSHDYEQYF.

The chain uses TRBV18 and TRBJ1-3; the match to TRBD1 covers 7 bases. Losses at the gene ends were 8 bases for V and 0 bases for J; bases not matched to a gene: 4. The V gene's germline CDR1 is KGHSH and CDR2 LQKENI. The CDR3 consists of 14 residues. Written as DNA, the CDR3 is TGTGCCAGCGGACAGGACCTCTCTGGAAACACCATATATTTT. Its translation: CASGQDLSGNTIYF.

The gene calls are TRBV7-2 and TRBJ1-2; 8 nucleotides line up with TRBD1. CDR1 and CDR2 from the germline V gene are SGHTA and FQGNSA. V was clipped by 8 bases and J by 4 bases; unmatched bases: 6. This CDR3 has 13 amino acids. The CDR3, as DNA: TGTGCCAGCGCCCCCGGGACAGGCTATGGCTACACCTTC. Translating gives CASAPGTGYGYTF.

The CDR3 DNA reads TGTGCCAGCAGCTTACGTGTATATAGCAATCAGCCCCAGCATTTT. This sequence encodes CASSLRVYSNQPQHF. The chain carries TRBV7-8 and TRBJ1-5, with unresolved D. Germline V gene data show CDR1 as SGHVS and CDR2 as FQNEAQ. V dropped 2 bases and J dropped 0 bases, with 8 bases sitting between them. This CDR3 contains 15 residues.